This T cell receptor beta chain was recorded in a study of breast tumors, draining lymph nodes, adjacent tissues. CDR3 length equals 13 residues. V was cut by 0 bases and J by 0 bases, with 2 bases left in between. Germline V CDR1 and CDR2: MNHEY, SMNVEV (reference sequence). TCRdb ran MiXCR on the multiplex PCR reads and lists one entry per CDR3 protein. The table lists about 20,000 distinct CDR3 sequences, about 30% of them singletons, with roughly 11% in the top ten. There are many counts of this clonotype. Antigen specificity is unknown. Regarding the study as a whole: That most tumor T cells come from lymph nodes remained unproven. Luminal-like breast cancer showed significantly higher tumor–nontumor repertoire similarity than basal-like. Tumor repertoires ranked between lymph nodes and nontumor tissue in diversity, with V and J gene preferences.

This sequence joins TRBV27 and TRBJ2-5; D ambiguous. The sequencing input was breast tumor tissue. The sequence came from a female donor with breast cancer. Some clones in this sample may be carry-over from other donors' samples. The CDR3 sequence is CASSLSYQETQYF. DNA for the CDR3: TGTGCCAGCAGTTTATCGTACCAAGAGACCCAGTACTTC.